This paragraph covers one T cell receptor (beta chain) sequence. The record originates from a study of long-term antiretroviral therapy in people with HIV. It was version v3.0 of the immunoSEQ assay that was run at survey level. Per sample, sequencing targeted roughly 40,000-55,000 T-cell genomes. Repertoires were generated with immunoSEQ multiplex PCR, while TCRdb's copy carries only in-frame clones and drops some. The table includes 11,000 to 15,000 clones, more than 65% detected once. This CDR3 contains 15 residues. Germline V lookup: CDR1 SSHAT, CDR2 FNYEAQ (reference sequence). The trim removed 5 bases at V and 6 bases at J, leaving 9 bases unmatched.

The origin of this receptor is a man younger than 40 with HIV. The sequencing used unsorted PBMCs, collected 0.4 years after starting antiretroviral therapy. The chain has TRBV7-7 and TRBJ2-2, with 7 bases identical to TRBD1. The CDR3 sequence: CASSPGGSGSGELFF. CDR3 bases: TGTGCCAGCAGCCCAGGGGGAAGTGGGTCCGGGGAGCTGTTTTTT.